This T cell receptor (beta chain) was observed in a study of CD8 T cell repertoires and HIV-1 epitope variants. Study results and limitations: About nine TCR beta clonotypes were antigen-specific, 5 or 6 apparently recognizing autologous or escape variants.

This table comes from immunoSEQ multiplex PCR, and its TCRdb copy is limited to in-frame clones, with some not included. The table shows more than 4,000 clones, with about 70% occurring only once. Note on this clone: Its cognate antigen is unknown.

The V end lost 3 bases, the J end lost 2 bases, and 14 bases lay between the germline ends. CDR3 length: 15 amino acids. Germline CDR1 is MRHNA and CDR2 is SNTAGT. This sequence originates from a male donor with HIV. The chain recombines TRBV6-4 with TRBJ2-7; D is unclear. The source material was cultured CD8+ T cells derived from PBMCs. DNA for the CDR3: TGTGCCAGCAGTGAACCCTCTGGATCCCCCTACGAGCAGTACTTC. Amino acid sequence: CASSEPSGSPYEQYF.